This T cell receptor (beta chain) was found in a study of blood T cell repertoires in COVID-19. TCRdb keeps only in-frame clones here, not all; method: immunoSEQ multiplex PCR. The sample consists of under 300,000 clones, just under 85% of them appearing once. Trimming pared 3 bases from V and 2 bases from J, leaving 14 bases between. Germline V gene sequence: CDR1 LGHDT, CDR2 YNNKEL (reference sequence). The CDR3 contains 16 residues. This sequence originates from an elderly woman with acute or convalescent COVID-19. The rearrangement joins TRBV3-1 (or the pseudogene TRBV3-2) to TRBJ1-5, with unresolved D. The specimen sequenced was peripheral blood. CDR3 bases: TGTGCCAGCAGCCAGGGGTTTCGCGGGGGCAATCAGCCCCAGCATTTT. It codes for CASSQGFRGGNQPQHF.